Listed below are T cell receptor beta chains from one sample, sequenced in a study of identical twins. TCRdb reprocessed the 5' RACE reads with MiXCR, giving one entry per CDR3 protein. This table holds just under 650,000 distinct CDR3 sequences, about 7.6% found once. The same data also contributed to another study, on yellow fever vaccine responses in identical twins.

The sample taken for sequencing was PBMCs. All receptors come from a woman younger than 35 in good health. Both conserved end residues are part of each CDR3. The order of the fields is CDR3 protein, CDR3 DNA, V gene, clone size, J gene, D gene. D genes are given only for firm matches. Clone size appears in some rows only: once, few, many, or a class for an expanded clone.

CASSLSGTMVVWNEQFF,TGTGCCAGCAGCCTATCCGGGACTATGGTTGTATGGAATGAGCAGTTCTTC,TRBV7-2,NA,TRBJ2-1,TRBD2
CASSTEGNIQYF,TGTGCCAGCAGCACAGAAGGAAACATTCAGTACTTC,TRBV2,NA,TRBJ2-4,NA
CASSNRTGGVGIQYF,TGCGCCAGCAGCAACAGGACTGGAGGAGTAGGCATTCAGTACTTC,TRBV5-1,NA,TRBJ2-4,NA
CASSISPGDVQETQYF,TGTGCCAGCAGTATTAGTCCGGGGGACGTCCAAGAGACCCAGTACTTC,TRBV27,many,TRBJ2-5,NA
CASSREGGLALPYEQYF,TGTGCCAGCAGCCGAGAGGGCGGACTAGCGCTTCCTTACGAGCAGTACTTC,TRBV27,NA,TRBJ2-7,TRBD2
CASSPLIDREQFF,TGTGCCAGCAGCCCTCTGATTGACAGGGAGCAGTTCTTC,TRBV12-3/TRBV12-4,few,TRBJ2-1,NA
CASSQTVNTEAFF,TGTGCCAGCAGCCAGACAGTGAACACTGAAGCTTTCTTT,TRBV4-1,many,TRBJ1-1,NA
CASSQYGRTGGEKLFF,TGTGCCAGCAGCCAATACGGGAGGACAGGGGGCGAGAAACTGTTTTTT,TRBV3-1,few,TRBJ1-4,TRBD1
CASSDPTGHEKLFF,TGTGCCAGCAGTGACCCGACAGGGCATGAAAAACTGTTTTTT,TRBV6-1,NA,TRBJ1-4,TRBD1
CASSSPKVYNEQFF,TGTGCCAGCAGTTCGCCCAAGGTGTACAATGAGCAGTTCTTC,TRBV6-5,few,TRBJ2-1,NA
CASSLGASGGAGETQYF,TGTGCCAGCAGCTTAGGGGCTAGCGGGGGGGCCGGAGAGACCCAGTACTTC,TRBV7-6,NA,TRBJ2-5,TRBD2
CASSQVGSDRTYEQYF,TGTGCCAGCAGCCAAGTAGGGTCGGACCGGACCTACGAGCAGTACTTC,TRBV4-2,NA,TRBJ2-7,NA
CASSPTGTSGTGELFF,TGTGCCAGCAGTCCAACCGGGACTAGCGGGACTGGGGAGCTGTTTTTT,TRBV7-9,many,TRBJ2-2,TRBD2
CASSETLSGRRETQYF,TGTGCCAGCAGCGAAACCCTTAGCGGGAGGAGAGAGACCCAGTACTTC,TRBV7-2,NA,TRBJ2-5,TRBD2
CASSAFLHSYNEQFF,TGTGCCAGCAGCGCCTTTTTACACTCCTACAATGAGCAGTTCTTC,TRBV9,few,TRBJ2-1,NA
CASCSLLATNEKLFF,TGTGCCAGCTGCAGCTTACTTGCAACTAATGAAAAACTGTTTTTT,TRBV7-8,NA,TRBJ1-4,NA
CASSLAAGTSADTGELFF,TGTGCCAGCAGCTTAGCCGCCGGGACTAGCGCGGACACCGGGGAGCTGTTTTTT,TRBV7-2,few,TRBJ2-2,TRBD2
CASSTGPAYEQYF,TGTGCCAGTTCGACGGGACCAGCATACGAGCAGTACTTC,TRBV19,NA,TRBJ2-7,NA
CASTPGTGEYEQYF,TGTGCCAGCACCCCAGGGACAGGGGAATACGAGCAGTACTTC,TRBV12-3/TRBV12-4,few,TRBJ2-7,TRBD1
CASSLGFYVLETQYF,TGTGCCAGCAGCTTAGGTTTTTACGTGTTGGAGACCCAGTACTTC,TRBV7-8,NA,TRBJ2-5,NA
CASSPGTAWGYTF,TGTGCCAGCAGCCCCGGGACGGCTTGGGGCTACACCTTC,TRBV12-3/TRBV12-4,few,TRBJ1-2,NA
CSVSRKAGAQETQYF,TGCAGCGTTTCCCGAAAAGCGGGGGCCCAAGAGACCCAGTACTTC,TRBV29-1,many,TRBJ2-5,TRBD2
CATTRGGTASYEQYF,TGTGCCACTACTCGAGGCGGGACAGCTTCCTACGAGCAGTACTTC,TRBV15,few,TRBJ2-7,NA
CASSESYRPDTEAFF,TGTGCCAGCAGTGAAAGCTATCGCCCAGATACTGAAGCTTTCTTT,TRBV2,few,TRBJ1-1,NA
CASSEAGQGKGNEQFF,TGCGCCAGCAGTGAGGCGGGCCAGGGAAAGGGCAATGAGCAGTTCTTC,TRBV10-1,NA,TRBJ2-1,NA
CASSPTATSGRFYEQYF,TGTGCCAGCAGCCCGACAGCGACTAGCGGGAGATTCTACGAGCAGTACTTC,TRBV3-1,NA,TRBJ2-7,TRBD2
CASSQSGKEYEQYF,TGTGCCAGCAGCCAATCGGGCAAGGAATACGAGCAGTACTTC,TRBV7-9,many,TRBJ2-7,NA
CASSPLAGGLSYEQYF,TGTGCCAGCAGTCCACTGGCGGGAGGGCTCTCCTACGAGCAGTACTTC,TRBV27,few,TRBJ2-7,TRBD2
CASSFNLLGGNEQFF,TGTGCCAGCAGCTTTAATCTCCTTGGGGGCAATGAGCAGTTCTTC,TRBV7-2,many,TRBJ2-1,NA